This TCR beta chain was identified in a study of response to subunit inactivated influenza vaccine. Study-level findings and limits: Authors suggested seasonal influenza vaccinations each recruit few new T cells.

The V gene's germline CDR1 is LGHNA and CDR2 YSLEER. With 0 bases removed from V and 5 bases from J, the gap between germline ends came to 11 bases. The CDR3 is 14 residues long. As for this clonotype: Its antigen remains unknown.

TCRdb independently ran MiXCR on the RT-PCR reads; one entry per CDR3 protein. This sample has about 650,000 distinct CDR3 sequences, with around a sixth found just once. The material sequenced was PBMCs from blood, taken approximately 12 days after vaccination. This TCR came from a man aged 50 to 59 who received an inactivated influenza vaccine. This chain links TRBV4-3 with TRBJ2-7, with a tentative D call TRBD1 (5 bases). The CDR3 is CASSQEGRRNEQYF. The CDR3 DNA reads as TGCGCCAGCAGCCAAGAGGGGCGACGGAACGAGCAGTACTTC.